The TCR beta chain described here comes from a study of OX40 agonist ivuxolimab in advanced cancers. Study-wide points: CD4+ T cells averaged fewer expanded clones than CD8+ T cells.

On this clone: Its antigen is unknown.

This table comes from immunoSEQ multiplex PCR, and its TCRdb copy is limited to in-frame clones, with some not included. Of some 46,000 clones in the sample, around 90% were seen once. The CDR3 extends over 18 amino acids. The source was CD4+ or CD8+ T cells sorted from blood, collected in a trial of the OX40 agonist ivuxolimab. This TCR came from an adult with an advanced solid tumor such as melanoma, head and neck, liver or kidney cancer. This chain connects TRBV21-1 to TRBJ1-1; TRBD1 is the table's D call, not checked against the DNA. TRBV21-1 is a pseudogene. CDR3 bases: TGTGCCAGCAGCAAAGAGGGACAGGGGCTGAGGATGAACACTGAAGCTTTCTTT. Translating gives CASSKEGQGLRMNTEAFF.